This T cell receptor beta chain was found in a study of T cells in localized non-small cell lung cancer. This CDR3 is 15 amino acids long. Per germline, CDR1 SGDLS and CDR2 YYNGEE. Trimming stripped 4 bases from V and 0 bases from J, with 11 bases between. Generated by immunoSEQ multiplex PCR, the TCRdb table keeps only in-frame clones and is missing some. This sample has approximately 2,000 clones, with more than 35% found just once. The origin of this receptor is an older female donor with stage I lung adenocarcinoma. Material: lung tumor tissue, obtained before any cancer treatment. The V call is TRBV9, the J call TRBJ1-3; D remains ambiguous. CDR3 nucleotide sequence: TGTGCCAGCAGCCCACAACGGGACTCTGGAAACACCATATATTTT. Its translation: CASSPQRDSGNTIYF.